This TCR beta chain was recovered during a study of shared clonotypes between healthy human individuals. Study at large: Each donor's CD8 memory used one plate, CD8 naive two, each CD4 subset three. Whole-study results and caveats: Generation probabilities of non-shared clonotypes were lower (relative to those shared by all four donors). Estimated richness values were generally larger in naive subsets than in memory subsets.

The CDR3 runs to 15 residues. In germline, CDR1 is LNHDA, CDR2 SQIVND (reference sequence). The J segment lost 6 bases and the V segment lost 5 bases, leaving 10 bases of the junction unmatched. This table comes from immunoSEQ multiplex PCR, and its TCRdb copy is limited to in-frame clones, with some not included. Of hundreds of thousands of clones listed, 95% to 96% are singletons. CD45RO-negative CD8 cells positively selected for CCR7 made up the naive population, which excluded terminally differentiated effector memory CD45RA+ cells. Healthy and HIV-negative, the adult donors had no recent acute infections or vaccinations. As for this clone: What it recognizes is unknown.

The sequence was obtained from a woman aged 25 to 39 in good health. Sequences were obtained from naive CD8+ T cells sorted from blood. The chain joins TRBV19 to TRBJ2-7, with TRBD2 matching over 10 bases. The CDR3 here is CASSSGLASDSEQYF. The DNA for the CDR3 is TGTGCCAGTAGTTCGGGACTAGCGTCCGACTCCGAGCAGTACTTC.